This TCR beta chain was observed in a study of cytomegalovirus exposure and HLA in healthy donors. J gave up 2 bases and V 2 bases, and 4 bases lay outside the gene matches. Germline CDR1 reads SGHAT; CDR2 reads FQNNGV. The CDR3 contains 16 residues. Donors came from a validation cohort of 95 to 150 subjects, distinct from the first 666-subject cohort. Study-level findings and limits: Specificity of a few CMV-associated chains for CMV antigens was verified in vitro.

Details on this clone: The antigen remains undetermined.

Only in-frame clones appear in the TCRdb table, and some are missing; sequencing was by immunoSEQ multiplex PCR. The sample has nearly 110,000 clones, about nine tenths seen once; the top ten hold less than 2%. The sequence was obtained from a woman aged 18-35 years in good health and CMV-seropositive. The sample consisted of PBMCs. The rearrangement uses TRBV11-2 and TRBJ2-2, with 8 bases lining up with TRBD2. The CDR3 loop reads CASSLSAGDNTGELFF. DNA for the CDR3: TGTGCCAGCAGCTTATCAGCGGGGGACAACACCGGGGAGCTGTTTTTT.